Listed below are T cell receptor beta chains from one sample, sequenced in a study of shared clonotypes between healthy human individuals. Libraries were prepared by immunoSEQ multiplex PCR; TCRdb keeps only in-frame clonotypes and omits some of them. The data hold nearly 2 million clones, with about 95% observed a single time. The specimen was naive CD8+ T cells sorted from blood. These receptors all stem from a man between 18 and 35 years old in good health. The CDR3 runs from the conserved cysteine through the conserved F or W. D genes are given only for firm matches. Some rows mark clone size as missing; the rest say once, few, many or name a class of expanded clone.

d_gene: -; abundance: -; j_gene: TRBJ1-2; v_gene: TRBV27; CDR3nt: TGTGCCAGCAGTGGGGCGGGGGGGCGCGTTCATGGCTACACCTTC; CDR3aa: CASSGAGGRVHGYTF
d_gene: TRBD2; abundance: -; j_gene: TRBJ2-1; v_gene: TRBV7-6; CDR3nt: TGTGCCAGCAGCCCCGAGCGGGAGTTAATCCATGAGCAGTTCTTC; CDR3aa: CASSPERELIHEQFF
d_gene: TRBD1; abundance: -; j_gene: TRBJ1-1; v_gene: TRBV10-2; CDR3nt: TGCGCCAGCAGTGAGGGACAGGGAGCTTTCTTT; CDR3aa: CASSEGQGAFF
d_gene: -; abundance: -; j_gene: TRBJ2-7; v_gene: TRBV28; CDR3nt: TGTGCCAGCTTGACGCCGGACTCCTACGAGCAGTACTTC; CDR3aa: CASLTPDSYEQYF
d_gene: TRBD1; abundance: -; j_gene: TRBJ2-7; v_gene: TRBV7-9; CDR3nt: TGTGCCAGCAGCCCCAGGACAGGGGACCCTTACGAGCAGTACTTC; CDR3aa: CASSPRTGDPYEQYF
d_gene: -; abundance: -; j_gene: TRBJ2-1; v_gene: TRBV6-1; CDR3nt: TGTGCCAGTCGTCAGACGAGCACAATCGAGCAGTTCTTC; CDR3aa: CASRQTSTIEQFF
d_gene: -; abundance: -; j_gene: TRBJ1-1; v_gene: TRBV19; CDR3nt: TGTGCCAGTAGTATAGGACAATTGAACACTGAAGCTTTCTTT; CDR3aa: CASSIGQLNTEAFF
d_gene: TRBD2; abundance: few; j_gene: TRBJ2-3; v_gene: TRBV19; CDR3nt: TGTGCCAGTACCGAAACTAGCGCTGGCGCGGGTACGCAGTATTTT; CDR3aa: CASTETSAGAGTQYF
d_gene: -; abundance: -; j_gene: TRBJ2-3; v_gene: TRBV27; CDR3nt: TGTGCCAGCAGTAATCTTATCGGCCGGGATACGCAGTATTTT; CDR3aa: CASSNLIGRDTQYF
d_gene: -; abundance: -; j_gene: TRBJ1-4; v_gene: TRBV29-1; CDR3nt: TGCAGCGTTGACGGGGGGAATGAAAAACTGTTTTTT; CDR3aa: CSVDGGNEKLFF
d_gene: TRBD1; abundance: few; j_gene: TRBJ1-4; v_gene: TRBV15; CDR3nt: TGTGCCACCCGGGACAGGGATGTAAAACTGTTTTTT; CDR3aa: CATRDRDVKLFF
d_gene: -; abundance: -; j_gene: TRBJ1-6; v_gene: TRBV6-5; CDR3nt: TGTGCCAGCAGTTATCAGGGAGGGGGTTCACCCCTCCACTTT; CDR3aa: CASSYQGGGSPLHF
d_gene: -; abundance: few; j_gene: TRBJ1-2; v_gene: TRBV9; CDR3nt: TGTGCCAGCAGCGTAGGAGACAGTAACTATGGCTACACCTTC; CDR3aa: CASSVGDSNYGYTF
d_gene: TRBD1; abundance: -; j_gene: TRBJ2-7; v_gene: TRBV28; CDR3nt: TGTGCCAGCAGCCATACCGGGACAGCATACGAGCAGTACTTC; CDR3aa: CASSHTGTAYEQYF
d_gene: -; abundance: -; j_gene: TRBJ2-7; v_gene: TRBV13; CDR3nt: TGTGCCAGCAGTTCCGACCCCTACGAGCAGTACTTC; CDR3aa: CASSSDPYEQYF
d_gene: -; abundance: -; j_gene: TRBJ2-2; v_gene: TRBV11-2; CDR3nt: TGTGCCAGCAGCTTTTCTTTACCGGGACAAACGAACACCGGGGAGCTGTTTTTT; CDR3aa: CASSFSLPGQTNTGELFF
d_gene: -; abundance: -; j_gene: TRBJ2-5; v_gene: TRBV19; CDR3nt: TGTGCCAGTAGTATGCAAGGGGAAGAGACCCAGTACTTC; CDR3aa: CASSMQGEETQYF
d_gene: TRBD1; abundance: -; j_gene: TRBJ2-1; v_gene: TRBV18; CDR3nt: TGTGCCAGCTCACGGGGGACAGGGGAGGTTGAGCAGTTCTTC; CDR3aa: CASSRGTGEVEQFF
d_gene: -; abundance: -; j_gene: TRBJ2-3; v_gene: TRBV7-3; CDR3nt: TGTGCCAGCAGCTTAGCGGGAAACTTGGGAGATACGCAGTATTTT; CDR3aa: CASSLAGNLGDTQYF
d_gene: TRBD1; abundance: -; j_gene: TRBJ1-1; v_gene: TRBV5-1; CDR3nt: TGCGCCAGCAGCTTGGGGCAGGGGGATCACACTGAAGCTTTCTTT; CDR3aa: CASSLGQGDHTEAFF
d_gene: TRBD2; abundance: -; j_gene: TRBJ2-7; v_gene: TRBV9; CDR3nt: TGTGCCAGCAGCCAGGGACTAGCAGACACCTACGAGCAGTACTTC; CDR3aa: CASSQGLADTYEQYF
d_gene: TRBD2; abundance: -; j_gene: TRBJ2-7; v_gene: TRBV6-4; CDR3nt: TGTGCCAGCAGCAAGACTAGCGATGGGCTCGAGCAGTACTTC; CDR3aa: CASSKTSDGLEQYF
d_gene: -; abundance: -; j_gene: TRBJ2-7; v_gene: TRBV5-4; CDR3nt: TGTGCCAGCAGCGAGACGGTTACCTACGAGCAGTACTTC; CDR3aa: CASSETVTYEQYF
d_gene: -; abundance: -; j_gene: TRBJ2-7; v_gene: TRBV7-9; CDR3nt: TGTGCCAGCAGCCCGCGGATCTACGAGCAGTACTTC; CDR3aa: CASSPRIYEQYF
d_gene: -; abundance: -; j_gene: TRBJ2-7; v_gene: TRBV5-1; CDR3nt: TGCGCCAGCAGCTTAGGGGACTGGGCCTACGAGCAGTACTTC; CDR3aa: CASSLGDWAYEQYF
d_gene: TRBD2; abundance: -; j_gene: TRBJ2-7; v_gene: TRBV2; CDR3nt: TGTGCCAGCAGCAAAACGGGACTAGCGGGGGGCGAGCAGTACTTC; CDR3aa: CASSKTGLAGGEQYF
d_gene: -; abundance: -; j_gene: TRBJ2-5; v_gene: TRBV5-1; CDR3nt: TGCGCCAGCAGCTATTGGACTAACATCCAAGAGACCCAGTACTTC; CDR3aa: CASSYWTNIQETQYF
d_gene: -; abundance: -; j_gene: TRBJ1-2; v_gene: TRBV19; CDR3nt: TGTGCCAGTAGTTCCGGGACTGTGCTCACCTTC; CDR3aa: CASSSGTVLTF
d_gene: -; abundance: -; j_gene: TRBJ2-7; v_gene: TRBV19; CDR3nt: TGTGCCAGTAGTGGGAACGGGGTCTACGAGCAGTACTTC; CDR3aa: CASSGNGVYEQYF
d_gene: TRBD1; abundance: -; j_gene: TRBJ2-2; v_gene: TRBV11-2; CDR3nt: TGTGCCAGCACCCCCCCGACAGGGATAGACACCGGGGAGCTGTTTTTT; CDR3aa: CASTPPTGIDTGELFF
d_gene: TRBD2; abundance: -; j_gene: TRBJ2-1; v_gene: TRBV7-9; CDR3nt: TGTGCCAGCAGCTTAGAACTAGCGGGATACAATGAGCAGTTCTTC; CDR3aa: CASSLELAGYNEQFF
d_gene: TRBD2; abundance: -; j_gene: TRBJ2-5; v_gene: TRBV11-2; CDR3nt: TGTGCCAGCAGCTCTTGGGAGGGGACTAGCGGGCAAGAGACCCAGTACTTC; CDR3aa: CASSSWEGTSGQETQYF
d_gene: -; abundance: -; j_gene: TRBJ2-7; v_gene: TRBV11-2; CDR3nt: TGTGCCAGCAGTCAATACGAGCAGTACTTC; CDR3aa: CASSQYEQYF
d_gene: -; abundance: -; j_gene: TRBJ1-1; v_gene: TRBV5-1; CDR3nt: TGCGCCAGCAGCTTGGCAGGGGTTTTCACTGAAGCTTTCTTT; CDR3aa: CASSLAGVFTEAFF
d_gene: -; abundance: -; j_gene: TRBJ1-2; v_gene: TRBV7-2; CDR3nt: TGTGCCAGCAGCTGGACAGATAGAGGGAACTATGGCTACACCTTC; CDR3aa: CASSWTDRGNYGYTF
d_gene: -; abundance: once; j_gene: TRBJ1-3; v_gene: TRBV5-4; CDR3nt: TGTGCCAGCAGCTCCGGCAGTGGAGGGTTCTCTGGAAACACCATATATTTT; CDR3aa: CASSSGSGGFSGNTIYF
d_gene: -; abundance: -; j_gene: TRBJ1-2; v_gene: TRBV9; CDR3nt: TGTGCCAGCATGAGTCCGGGGGGAGATGGCTACACCTTC; CDR3aa: CASMSPGGDGYTF
d_gene: TRBD1; abundance: -; j_gene: TRBJ2-2; v_gene: TRBV19; CDR3nt: TGTGCCAGTAGTACGCGACAGGGCTCCGGGGAGCTGTTTTTT; CDR3aa: CASSTRQGSGELFF
d_gene: -; abundance: -; j_gene: TRBJ1-5; v_gene: TRBV27; CDR3nt: TGTGCCAGCAGTTTAGGTCCGGGGTATAGCAATCAGCCCCAGCATTTT; CDR3aa: CASSLGPGYSNQPQHF
d_gene: TRBD2; abundance: -; j_gene: TRBJ2-3; v_gene: TRBV28; CDR3nt: TGTGCCAGCAGTTTTGCGGGAGGGGCAGATACGCAGTATTTT; CDR3aa: CASSFAGGADTQYF
d_gene: -; abundance: -; j_gene: TRBJ2-7; v_gene: TRBV4-1; CDR3nt: TGCGCCAGCAGCCAAGGCTCAAACTACGAGCAGTACTTC; CDR3aa: CASSQGSNYEQYF
d_gene: -; abundance: -; j_gene: TRBJ2-2; v_gene: TRBV15; CDR3nt: TGTGCCACCACCATAAGAACCGGGGCCGACACCGGGGAGCTGTTTTTT; CDR3aa: CATTIRTGADTGELFF